This TCR beta chain was recovered during a study of control samples from healthy donors and cancer patients. Trimming removed 5 bases from V and 6 bases from J; junction bases left unmatched: 3. Germline loops: CDR1 SGHNT, CDR2 YENEEA. The CDR3 is 13 amino acids. The table came from immunoSEQ multiplex PCR; TCRdb's copy has only in-frame clones and leaves some out. The sample records more than 70,000 clones, over 85% being singletons. This TCR derives from a man aged 55 to 70 with lung cancer. The rearrangement links TRBV11-3 to TRBJ1-1; 10 bases fit TRBD1. The sequenced sample consisted of PBMCs. CDR3 coding DNA: TGTGCCAGCAGCCTCGGGACAGGGGCTGAAGCTTTCTTT. Amino acid sequence: CASSLGTGAEAFF. Complete variable domain (other parts from reference TRBV11-3 and TRBJ1-1): EAGVVQSPRYKIIEKKQPVAFWCNPISGHNTLYWYLQNLGQGPELLIRYENEEAVDDSQLPKDRFSAERLKGVDSTLKIQPAELGDSAVYLCASSLGTGAEAFFGQGTRLTVV.